This T cell receptor beta chain was profiled in a study of blood T cell repertoires in COVID-19. The V segment lost 5 bases and the J segment 10 bases; nucleotides outside the gene matches: 4. This CDR3 contains 11 residues. Germline assignment: CDR1 MRHNA and CDR2 SNTAGT. Methods used by the authors: The assay estimated nucleated cells by amplifying reference gene primers. Some clones are missing from TCRdb's copy, which holds only in-frame ones; the method was immunoSEQ multiplex PCR. That table is the source of V, J and clone size, and D and trimming were worked out from the DNA. This sample has fewer than 200,000 clones; about nine tenths occur once, and the top ten carry around 1.6%.

The V gene is TRBV6-4, the J gene TRBJ2-5; 7 nucleotides agree with TRBD2. The sequenced material came from peripheral blood. The sequence was collected from a woman aged 50 to 60 with acute or convalescent COVID-19. CDR3 residues: CASSPGGGQYF. The CDR3 nucleotides are TGTGCCAGCAGTCCTGGCGGGGGCCAGTACTTC.